This T cell receptor beta chain is drawn from a study of cytomegalovirus exposure and HLA in healthy donors. Study at large: Early released data comprised approximately 85 million unique TCRs from HLA-typed donors.

The PCR had 60 Vbeta and 13 Jbeta primers. Repertoires were generated with immunoSEQ multiplex PCR, while TCRdb's copy carries only in-frame clones and drops some. The repertoire holds some 90,000 clones, with roughly 84% as singletons. Per germline, CDR1 SNHLY and CDR2 FYNNEI. V shed 4 bases and J shed 0 bases, with 7 bases lying between them. The CDR3 spans 14 residues. Study results and caveats: In a later analysis, TCR association rates varied by HLA locus: DRB1 most, HLA-C fewest. An assumption of roughly uniform sequencing depth across donors underlay the presence/absence analyses. What a later analysis reportedly showed was that an Asian-associated ancestry cluster had fewer N-insertions than the approximately 700-donor mean.

For this clone: Its antigen remains unknown.

The clonotype comes from a man aged 25-45 years in good health and CMV-seronegative. Material: PBMCs. J is TRBJ1-5 and V is TRBV2; maybe TRBD1 (5 bases). CDR3 in DNA: TGTGCCAGCAGTGGACAGTTTAGCAATCAGCCCCAGCATTTT. Translation gives CASSGQFSNQPQHF.